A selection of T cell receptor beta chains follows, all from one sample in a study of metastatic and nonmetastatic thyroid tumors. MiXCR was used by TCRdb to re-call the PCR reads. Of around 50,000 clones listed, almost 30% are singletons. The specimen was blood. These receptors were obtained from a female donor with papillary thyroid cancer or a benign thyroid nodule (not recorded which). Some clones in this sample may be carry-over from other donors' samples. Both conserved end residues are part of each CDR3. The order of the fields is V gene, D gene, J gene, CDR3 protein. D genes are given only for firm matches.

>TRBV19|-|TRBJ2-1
CASSPRTGGDEQFF
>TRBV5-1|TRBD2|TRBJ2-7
CASSLTSGGIYEQYF
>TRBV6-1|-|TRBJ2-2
CASSERQGSANTGELFF
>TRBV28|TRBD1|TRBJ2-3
CASSLYRGRDTQYF
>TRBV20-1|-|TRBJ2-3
CSARERGDTQYF
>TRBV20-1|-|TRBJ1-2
CSAGSYTDGYTF
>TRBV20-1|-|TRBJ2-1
CSARDWDRGRAEQFF
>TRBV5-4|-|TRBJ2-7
CASTRRGVGHEQYF
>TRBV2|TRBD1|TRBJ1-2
CASREGQGWAGGYTF
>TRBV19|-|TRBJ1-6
CASSISHDSYNSPLHF
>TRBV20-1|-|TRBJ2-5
CSARDYRRGFEGQYF
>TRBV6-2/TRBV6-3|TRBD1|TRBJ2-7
CASRGQETYEQYF
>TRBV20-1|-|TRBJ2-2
CSARDARGRTGELFF
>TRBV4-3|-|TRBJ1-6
CASSQDWDRSSPLHF